This paragraph covers one TCR beta chain sequence. The antigen remains undetermined. The sample comes from a study of cytomegalovirus exposure and HLA in healthy donors. Looking at the study overall: There were about 85 million unique TCRs (from HLA-typed donors) in an early data release.

The study ran its PCR with 60 Vbeta and 13 Jbeta primers. Sequencing used immunoSEQ multiplex PCR; TCRdb keeps in-frame clones, though not all of them. Of about 160,000 clones listed, around three quarters are singletons. Germline loops: CDR1 SGHRS, CDR2 YFSETQ. The CDR3 is 16 amino acids. V gave up 4 bases and J gave up 6 bases; unmatched junction bases: 10. Study findings and constraints: A later analysis found TCR association rates differed by HLA locus, highest for DRB1 and lowest for HLA-C. Researchers reportedly found TCR beta sequences accurately predicted most subjects' HLA-A and HLA-B alleles. Later analysis reportedly placed an Asian-associated ancestry cluster below the roughly 690-donor mean in N-insertions.

The clonotype originates from a woman in her forties in good health and CMV-seronegative. The chain recombines TRBV5-1 with TRBJ1-2; TRBD1 matches at 12 bases. The specimen sequenced was PBMCs. The chain's CDR3 is CASSPGTGGKGDGYTF. DNA for the CDR3: TGCGCCAGCAGCCCTGGGACAGGGGGCAAGGGGGATGGCTACACCTTC.